Below are 32 T cell receptor beta chains sequenced from a single sample in a study of shared clonotypes between healthy human individuals. The protocol was immunoSEQ multiplex PCR, while the TCRdb copy is restricted to in-frame clones and leaves out a portion. The sample records about 2.4 million clones, 80% to 95% being singletons. Sequences were obtained from naive CD4+ T cells from PBMCs. Regarding subset: CD45RA+ positively selected. Every receptor here comes from a man between 18 and 35 years old in good health. Some clones in this sample may be carry-over from other donors' samples.

A word on this clone: Distinct nucleotide sequences in the sample also encode this CDR3. The V gene is TRBV5-8, the J gene TRBJ1-4; 7 positions agree with TRBD1. The CDR3 has 14 amino acids. V was pared by 2 bases and J by 8 bases, with 6 bases of the junction left unmatched. Germline V gene lookup returns CDR1 SGHTS and CDR2 YDEGEE. CDR3 coding DNA: TGTGCCAGCAGCTTAGGGGGCGACGGGGAAAAACTGTTTTTT. Translation gives CASSLGGDGEKLFF.

The chain joins TRBV18 to TRBJ2-7, with D uncertain. The CDR3 consists of 16 residues. V lost 3 bases and J lost 0, with 15 bases in between. From germline, CDR1 is KGHSH and CDR2 LQKENI. CDR3 sequence (DNA): TGTGCCAGCTCACCCCAGAGGACCTTCAGCTCCTACGAGCAGTACTTC. Translation: CASSPQRTFSSYEQYF.

V usage is TRBV18 and J usage is TRBJ1-1, with D possibly matching TRBD1 (5 bases). Germline V CDR1 and CDR2: KGHSH, LQKENI. Trimming cost V 3 bases and J 8 bases, with 16 bases left between them. CDR3 length: 14 amino acids. The CDR3 coding sequence is TGTGCCAGCTCACCGGGGGGGAGGGACGTCGAAGCTTTCTTT. This codes for CASSPGGRDVEAFF.

This rearrangement joins TRBV5-4 to TRBJ2-1; 16 nucleotides align to TRBD2. V dropped 4 bases and J dropped 6; count of bases not matched to a gene: 4. Germline V gene data show CDR1 as SGHNT and CDR2 as YYREEE (reference sequence). The CDR3 spans 16 residues. The CDR3 reads CASSAGTSGRANEQFF. DNA of the CDR3: TGTGCCAGCAGCGCCGGGACTAGCGGGAGGGCCAATGAGCAGTTCTTC.

The chain joins TRBV28 to TRBJ2-7; no clear D gene. CDR3 length: 13 amino acids. Per germline, CDR1 MDHEN and CDR2 SYDVKM. V was shortened by 6 bases and J by 2 bases, with 11 bases between the two germline ends. CDR3 nucleotides: TGTGCCAGCAGGTCCGTGGTTCCCTACGAGCAGTACTTC. This sequence encodes CASRSVVPYEQYF.

The chain recombines TRBV30 with TRBJ1-1, with D tentatively TRBD1 (5 bases). Trimming shortened V by 3 bases and J by 7 bases, and 12 bases separated the two germline ends. This CDR3 has 12 residues. Germline lookup yields CDR1 GTSNPN and CDR2 SVGIG (reference sequence). Here the CDR3 reads CAWRLDSGEAFF. CDR3 nucleotides: TGTGCCTGGAGACTAGACAGCGGTGAAGCTTTCTTT.

The gene calls are TRBV2 and TRBJ2-1; weak D call: TRBD2 (5 bases). The ends were cut back, 8 bases at V and 4 bases at J, with 18 bases in the middle. The CDR3 totals 15 residues. Germline V CDR1 and CDR2: SNHLY, FYNNEI. The CDR3 sequence is CASGETRTPYNEQFF. The CDR3 coding sequence is TGTGCCAGCGGGGAAACTAGAACCCCTTACAATGAGCAGTTCTTC.

The chain carries TRBV7-2 and TRBJ1-1; no reliable D call. Trimming cost V 2 bases and J 1 base, with 17 bases left between them. The CDR3 has 17 amino acids. Germline CDR1 and CDR2: SGHTA and FQGNSA. CDR3 DNA sequence: TGTGCCAGCAGCTTACGGTACCAGGACCCCTGGAACACTGAAGCTTTCTTT. Protein product: CASSLRYQDPWNTEAFF.

The rearrangement uses TRBV28 and TRBJ2-3, with TRBD2 matching over 9 bases. V shed 1 base, J shed 4 bases, and the junction held 6 bases outside the gene matches. Germline CDR1 reads MDHEN; CDR2 reads SYDVKM. The CDR3 is 16 amino acids. The CDR3 bases are TGTGCCAGCAGTTTATCCGGACTAGCGACGGCAGATACGCAGTATTTT. Translation gives CASSLSGLATADTQYF.

This chain links TRBV19 with TRBJ1-2; 7 nucleotides align to TRBD1. V lost 4 bases, J lost 4 bases, and 9 bases stayed unmatched. This CDR3 is built from 15 residues. Germline V CDR1 and CDR2: LNHDA, SQIVND (reference sequence). This chain's CDR3 is CASSRGDSRIYGYTF. The CDR3 DNA reads as TGTGCCAGTAGTAGAGGGGACAGCCGGATCTATGGCTACACCTTC.

The chain's CDR3 is CASSLSAGATYEQYF. In nucleotides, the CDR3 is TGTGCCAGCAGTTTATCGGCAGGGGCCACCTACGAGCAGTACTTC. V is TRBV27 and J is TRBJ2-7, with a possible D match to TRBD1 (6 bases). Germline CDR1 and CDR2: MNHEY and SMNVEV (reference sequence). V was clipped by 0 bases and J by 2 bases, with 11 bases between them. This CDR3 contains 15 residues.

The chain employs TRBV28 and TRBJ2-7; weak D call: TRBD2 (6 bases). Trimming took off 6 bases at V and 3 bases at J, with 15 bases between the two ends. This CDR3 is 14 amino acids long. Germline lookup yields CDR1 MDHEN and CDR2 SYDVKM. CDR3: CASRDPRGIYEQYF. The CDR3 coding sequence is TGTGCCAGCAGAGACCCCCGGGGGATCTACGAGCAGTACTTC.

Written as DNA, the CDR3 is TGTGCCAGCAGCCGGACTAGCGGGAGGGGTACCGGGGAGCTGTTTTTT. It specifies CASSRTSGRGTGELFF. The chain has TRBV28 and TRBJ2-2; 15 positions match TRBD2. The length of the CDR3 is 16 residues. Unmatched junction bases numbered 4, after V lost 6 bases and J lost 5 bases. Germline V gene data show CDR1 as MDHEN and CDR2 as SYDVKM.

This chain uses TRBV5-1 with TRBJ2-6; the match to TRBD1 covers 9 bases. V was clipped by 1 base and J by 1 base; unmatched bases: 6. The CDR3 loop spans 18 amino acids. The germline CDR1 and CDR2 sequences are SGHRS and YFSETQ. CDR3 in DNA: TGCGCCAGCAGCTTGCGGACAGGGGACTTATCTGGGGCCAACGTCCTGACTTTC. Its protein is CASSLRTGDLSGANVLTF.

In this sample, this clone turned up once. This sample includes further DNA sequences coding for the same CDR3. The V gene is TRBV18, the J gene TRBJ1-1, with D uncertain. From germline, CDR1 is KGHSH and CDR2 LQKENI. Trimming removed 6 bases at V and 2 bases at J, with 10 bases between. The CDR3 is made up of 13 amino acids. CDR3 region: CASSPGFNTEAFF. CDR3 DNA sequence: TGTGCCAGCTCTCCCGGTTTTAACACTGAAGCTTTCTTT.

The chain couples TRBV9 to TRBJ2-2, with D hard to call. The CDR3 has 17 residues. Germline CDR1 SGDLS, CDR2 YYNGEE. V lost 4 bases to trimming and J lost 4 bases, with 20 bases between them. The CDR3 loop reads CASSLSTETYITGELFF. The CDR3 bases are TGTGCCAGCAGCCTCTCCACAGAAACGTATATCACCGGGGAGCTGTTTTTT. Together with reference TRBV9 and TRBJ2-2, the CDR3 gives the full variable domain: DSGVTQTPKHLITATGQRVTLRCSPRSGDLSVYWYQQSLDQGLQFLIQYYNGEERAKGNILERFSAQQFPDLHSELNLSSLELGDSALYFCASSLSTETYITGELFFGEGSRLTVL.

This chain links TRBV6-6 with TRBJ1-5; 12 bases fit TRBD1. The CDR3 loop spans 15 amino acids. Germline V lookup: CDR1 MNHNY, CDR2 SVGAGI (reference sequence). The ends lost 7 bases at V and 5 bases at J; junction bases unmatched: 6. The DNA of the CDR3 is TGTGCCAGCAATCCGGGACAGGGGGCTCATCAGCCCCAGCATTTT. Encoded protein: CASNPGQGAHQPQHF.

The CDR3 protein is CASSPGSSRWEQYF. The CDR3 nucleotides are TGTGCCAGCAGCCCCGGGTCCTCAAGATGGGAGCAGTACTTC. The genes are TRBV7-6 and TRBJ2-7, with D uncertain. Germline CDR1 SGHVS, CDR2 FNYEAQ. The CDR3 is 14 residues long. With 5 bases removed from V and 7 bases from J, the gap between germline ends came to 18 bases.

The chain couples TRBV4-1 to TRBJ2-1, with 9 nucleotides matching TRBD2. CDR3 length equals 16 residues. J lost 3 bases, V lost 3 bases, and 6 bases had no gene match. Germline CDR1 is MGHRA and CDR2 is YSYEKL. In DNA form, the CDR3 reads TGCGCCAGCAGCCAGAAGGGACTAGCCCACTACAATGAGCAGTTCTTC. As protein: CASSQKGLAHYNEQFF.

The chain carries TRBV25-1 and TRBJ2-3; 7 nucleotides line up with TRBD1. The CDR3 length is 16 residues. Germline CDR1 and CDR2: MGHDK and SYGVNS. V was pared by 6 bases and J by 3 bases, with 12 bases of the junction left unmatched. Here the CDR3 reads CASSAKPGQITDTQYF. In DNA, the CDR3 is TGTGCCAGCAGCGCAAAACCGGGACAGATTACAGATACGCAGTATTTT.

This clone was observed a handful of times. The rearrangement links TRBV9 to TRBJ1-1; D gene unclear. The germline V and J ends were trimmed by 4 bases and 3 bases, with 13 bases remaining between them. This CDR3 has 14 residues. CDR1 is SGDLS and CDR2 is YYNGEE in the germline V gene. CDR3 coding DNA: TGTGCCAGCAGCCCAAGAGGACGGGACACTGAAGCTTTCTTT. Translation gives CASSPRGRDTEAFF.

The chain employs TRBV5-1 and TRBJ2-2; 8 nucleotides line up with TRBD1. This CDR3 contains 16 residues. Germline CDR1 SGHRS, CDR2 YFSETQ. V trimming: 1 base; J trimming: 2 bases; junction bases outside the gene matches: 4. This chain's CDR3 is CASSLPDRGNTGELFF. The CDR3 region has the DNA TGCGCCAGCAGCTTGCCCGACAGGGGAAACACCGGGGAGCTGTTTTTT.

The chain combines TRBV6-5 with TRBJ2-7; TRBD1 agrees at 8 bases. Germline V lookup: CDR1 MNHEY, CDR2 SVGAGI. The length of the CDR3 is 14 residues. Trimming took 6 bases from V and 6 from J; bases not matched to a gene: 10. CDR3 bases: TGTGCCAGCAGGGCAACCAGGGGGCGCTCCGAGCAGTACTTC. Translated, it gives CASRATRGRSEQYF.

The chain joins TRBV15 to TRBJ2-7; 12 nucleotides agree with TRBD2. Germline loops: CDR1 LNHNV, CDR2 YYDKDF (reference sequence). This CDR3 is built from 15 residues. The V gene end was trimmed by 5 bases and the J gene end by 4 bases; junction bases not matched to a gene: 6. CDR3 region: CATSEGLAGSYEQYF. CDR3 sequence (DNA): TGTGCCACCAGCGAGGGACTAGCGGGTTCATACGAGCAGTACTTC.

The rearrangement uses TRBV30 and TRBJ2-6; D remains ambiguous. V lost 7 bases and J 0 bases, leaving 4 bases between the germline ends. CDR1 GTSNPN and CDR2 SVGIG come from the germline V gene (reference sequence). The CDR3 loop spans 12 amino acids. The CDR3 is CASHSGANVLTF. CDR3 DNA: TGTGCCTCCCACTCTGGGGCCAACGTCCTGACTTTC.

V usage is TRBV9 and J usage is TRBJ1-1; possibly TRBD1 for D (5 bases). Trimming removed 0 bases from V and 5 bases from J, with 11 bases in between. CDR3 length: 14 amino acids. Germline V CDR1 and CDR2: SGDLS, YYNGEE. The CDR3 protein is CASSVGGGATEAFF. The CDR3 DNA reads TGTGCCAGCAGCGTAGGGGGCGGGGCGACTGAAGCTTTCTTT.

The chain joins TRBV5-1 to TRBJ2-1, with 11 bases aligning to TRBD1. V gave up 0 bases and J gave up 6 bases; unmatched junction bases: 8. Germline V CDR1 and CDR2: SGHRS, YFSETQ. This CDR3 region has 17 residues. CDR3 coding DNA: TGCGCCAGCAGCTTGGGGAGGACCGGGACAGGGGGCAATGAGCAGTTCTTC. Its protein product is CASSLGRTGTGGNEQFF. The whole variable domain, filled in from reference TRBV5-1 and TRBJ2-1, reads KAGVTQTPRYLIKTRGQQVTLSCSPISGHRSVSWYQQTPGQGLQFLFEYFSETQRNKGNFPGRFSGRQFSNSRSEMNVSTLELGDSALYLCASSLGRTGTGGNEQFFGPGTRLTVL.

The V and J genes are TRBV11-2 and TRBJ2-3, with TRBD1 as a possible D gene (7 bases). The CDR3 totals 15 residues. Looked up from germline, CDR1 is SGHAT and CDR2 is FQNNGV. V lost 4 bases to trimming and J lost 4 bases, with 15 bases between them. The CDR3, as DNA: TGTGCCAGCAGCTACAGGGGCGGGATCTCAGATACGCAGTATTTT. This codes for CASSYRGGISDTQYF.

The V and J genes are TRBV5-1 and TRBJ2-1; TRBD2 matches 12 bases. This CDR3 has 18 amino acids. With 3 bases clipped from V and 1 base from J, the junction kept 8 bases outside the gene matches. Germline V gene sequence: CDR1 SGHRS, CDR2 YFSETQ. In nucleotides, the CDR3 is TGCGCCAGCAGCTCCCCTAGCGGGAGGGCCGGTTCCTACAATGAGCAGTTCTTC. Its protein product is CASSSPSGRAGSYNEQFF.

As for this clone: Its ends do not fully match the called genes, so a read error is possible. V gene TRBV2 combines with J gene TRBJ2-1; the D is unclear. CDR3 size: 12 residues. CDR1 SNHLY and CDR2 FYNNEI come from the germline V gene. This CDR3 reads CASSFSYSEQFF. Here the CDR3 DNA reads TGTGCCAGCAGTTTCAGCTACAGTGAGCAGTTCTTC.

The genes are TRBV10-3 and TRBJ1-1, with D possibly being TRBD1 (6 bases). Trimming shortened V by 7 bases and J by 3 bases, and 12 bases separated the two germline ends. Looked up from germline, CDR1 is ENHRY and CDR2 is SYGVKD. The length of the CDR3 is 13 residues. The CDR3 bases are TGTGCCATCAAGAGAGGGGGAGACACTGAAGCTTTCTTT. Translated: CAIKRGGDTEAFF.

The gene calls are TRBV7-3 and TRBJ2-5; no clear D. Germline values: CDR1 SGHTA, CDR2 FQGTGA. V was pared by 5 bases and J by 4 bases, with 8 bases between. CDR3 length equals 12 residues. The CDR3 sequence is CASSKDAETQYF. The CDR3 coding sequence is TGTGCCAGCAGCAAAGACGCAGAGACCCAGTACTTC.